The rows below give T cell receptor beta chains drawn from one sample of a study of radiotherapy plus CTLA-4 blockade in lung cancer. The repertoire was sequenced with immunoSEQ multiplex PCR; TCRdb's copy has only in-frame clones and lacks some. The sample contains about 51,000 clones, about 85% of which appear only once. This material consisted of peripheral blood, taken from a patient treated with radiotherapy plus ipilimumab. Receptor source: a human donor with non-small cell lung cancer who had a complete response to radiotherapy plus ipilimumab. The conserved cysteine and the conserved F or W are not part of the CDR3 here. The D gene is left open where the match is weak.

V gene,J gene,D gene,CDR3 protein
TRBV20-1,TRBJ2-3,NA,SARTGDTQY
TRBV2,TRBJ2-3,NA,ASHQTSSSTDTQY
TRBV15,TRBJ1-5,NA,ATSRPGGNQPQH
TRBV10-2,TRBJ1-1,TRBD1,ASSGVAQGGESTEAF
TRBV6-5,TRBJ2-1,NA,ASRQGPTYNEQF
TRBV6-5,TRBJ1-6,NA,ASNQRQLNSPLH
TRBV12-5,TRBJ1-2,TRBD1,ASGADRGYFGYT
TRBV7-2,TRBJ1-1,TRBD1,ASSPYRGTEAF
TRBV9,TRBJ2-2,NA,ASSPSNTGELF
TRBV29-1,TRBJ2-3,TRBD2,SVEDGGRASDTQY
TRBV15,TRBJ1-3,NA,ATSSEGGGRGNTIY
TRBV11-2,TRBJ1-4,NA,ASSLSGTTNEKLF
TRBV9,TRBJ2-5,NA,ASSVGWGSLIETQY
TRBV11-2,TRBJ1-1,TRBD1,ASSPNQGARAF
TRBV5-1,TRBJ1-6,NA,ASSLQDKNSPLH
TRBV25-1,TRBJ1-6,NA,ASSESGWGNSPLH
TRBV29-1,TRBJ2-3,TRBD2,SGLWLAGIADTQY
TRBV7-2,TRBJ2-1,NA,ASSFGLIEQF
TRBV10-3,TRBJ2-3,TRBD2,AIRPSGSSEGTDTQY
TRBV7-9,TRBJ1-5,NA,ASSPRQGNQPQH
TRBV19,TRBJ2-6,TRBD1,ASSWRLTGAGANVLT
TRBV7-9,TRBJ1-2,TRBD1,ASSPGQGAYGYT
TRBV13,TRBJ2-5,NA,ASSLTYRLKQETQY
TRBV5-4,TRBJ1-1,NA,ASSKETGRAEAF
TRBV4-3,TRBJ2-7,TRBD2,ASSQEPGTSVYDEQY
TRBV6-5,TRBJ1-6,NA,ASRLAGAANSPLH
TRBV6-6,TRBJ1-2,TRBD1,ASSPTARGDGYT
TRBV5-1,TRBJ2-3,TRBD2,ASSLGLAGSTDTQY
TRBV4-1,TRBJ2-3,NA,ASSQGRSNSDTQY
TRBV23-1,TRBJ1-5,NA,ASSPSTTRGTNQPQH
TRBV6-1,TRBJ1-5,NA,ASSPLRGGNQPQH
TRBV27,TRBJ1-1,TRBD1,ASSLKGARNTEAF
TRBV11-3,TRBJ1-2,NA,ASSLKPELNYGYT
TRBV6-5,TRBJ1-3,NA,ASSYSTQVSPFLY
TRBV4-3,TRBJ2-1,TRBD1,ASSQYLRGDRDGNEQF